One sample yielded the 26 T cell receptor beta chains listed below, sequenced in a study of T cells in Graves' hyperthyroidism and ophthalmopathy (dated by TCRdb to between 2017 and 2020). Library method: multiplex PCR. Instrument used: Illumina HiSeq 2000. TCR beta CDR3 regions were amplified from RNA transcripts. The first round of RT-PCR for the TCR CDR3 was performed with the HTBI primer set and the Qiagen OneStep RT-PCR kit. TCRdb reprocessing: public reads trimmed at Q25 with fastp, clones called with MiXCR, in-frame beta chains kept. Merged by CDR3 protein, the rows form single entries marked with the most common genes and DNA. The sample table contains around 520,000 distinct CDR3 sequences; only one count was recorded for less than 25% of them. The ten largest clones represent 11% of the sample. Sample: blood. The receptors were sampled from a woman aged 25 to 39 with Graves' ophthalmopathy.

In its sample, this clonotype was seen a few times. The chain combines TRBV28 with TRBJ1-2, with D unresolved. CDR1 and CDR2 (germline): MDHEN, SYDVKM. Trimming took 6 bases from V and 4 from J, leaving 12 bases between them. The CDR3 spans 13 residues. CDR3 nucleotides: TGTGCCAGCAGCCCGACGCGTGTCTATGGCTACACCTTC. Amino acids: CASSPTRVYGYTF.

At least ten counts were recorded for this clonotype. One end of the junction varies from germline; a read error may be responsible. The chain joins TRBV5-1 to TRBJ2-7, with a weak D call TRBD1 (5 bases). The germline CDR1 and CDR2 sequences are SGHRS and YFSETQ. The length of the CDR3 is 13 residues. The CDR3 bases are TGTGCCAGCAGCTTTGACAGTACCTACGAGCAGTACTTC. It is translated as CASSFDSTYEQYF.

This clonotype occurred a few times. V usage is TRBV6-1 and J usage is TRBJ1-1; D ambiguous. Trimming removed 2 bases from V and 2 bases from J, with 6 bases in between. CDR3 length: 13 residues. Germline assignment: CDR1 MNHNS and CDR2 SASEGT. CDR3 bases: TGTGCCAGCAGTGAATTCGATAACACTGAAGCTTTCTTT. Translating gives CASSEFDNTEAFF.

The chain is built from TRBV7-8 and TRBJ1-3, with D perhaps TRBD1 (5 bases). The CDR3 is 17 amino acids. V was clipped by 2 bases and J by 0 bases, with 14 bases between them. Germline V gene data show CDR1 as SGHVS and CDR2 as FQNEAQ. The CDR3 DNA sequence: TGTGCCAGCAGCTTATTCGTCCGGGGGAGCTCTGGAAACACCATATATTTT. Its protein is CASSLFVRGSSGNTIYF.

The chain employs TRBV10-1 and TRBJ1-1, with D possibly being TRBD1 (6 bases). The CDR3 is made up of 15 amino acids. V lost 3 bases and J 5 bases, leaving 16 bases between the germline ends. CDR1 is WNHNN, CDR2 SYGVQD, per germline (reference sequence). The chain's CDR3 is CASSETGTQGTEAFF. The CDR3 bases are TGCGCCAGCAGTGAAACAGGGACGCAGGGGACTGAAGCTTTCTTT.

This clonotype occurred many times. J is TRBJ1-2 and V is TRBV12-3 or TRBV12-4; no reliable D call. The CDR3 consists of 14 residues. Trimming shortened V by 6 bases and J by 2 bases, and 13 bases separated the two germline ends. The chain's CDR3 is CASRGINRNYGYTF. DNA of the CDR3: TGTGCCAGCAGAGGGATAAACAGAAACTATGGCTACACCTTC.

The sample holds many counts of this clonotype. The V call is TRBV12-3 or TRBV12-4, the J call TRBJ2-7; D possibly corresponds to TRBD2 (6 bases). The V end was cut by 6 bases, the J end by 11 bases, with 20 bases between. This CDR3 comprises 13 residues. CDR3 nucleotides: TGTGCCAGCAGCCCCATCAACGGGGGTACGGAGTACTTC. This encodes CASSPINGGTEYF.

This clonotype was recorded many times. This sequence joins TRBV4-3 and TRBJ1-2, with 10 bases identical to TRBD1. The J segment lost 2 bases and the V segment lost 0 bases, leaving 3 bases of the junction unmatched. The CDR3 covers 16 residues. Per germline, CDR1 LGHNA and CDR2 YSLEER. CDR3 nucleotide sequence: TGCGCCAGCAGCCAAGATTGGGGACAGGGGAACTATGGCTACACCTTC. Protein sequence: CASSQDWGQGNYGYTF.

This clonotype was found many times. The gene calls are TRBV28 and TRBJ1-5; tentative D call: TRBD1 (6 bases). CDR3 length equals 15 residues. Germline values: CDR1 MDHEN, CDR2 SYDVKM. V lost 2 bases and J 5 bases, leaving 13 bases between the germline ends. CDR3 DNA: TGTGCCAGCAGTTTACGCAACAGGGTTCATCAGCCCCAGCATTTT. Its translation is CASSLRNRVHQPQHF.

This clonotype was detected ten times or more. The chain combines TRBV27 with TRBJ1-5, with D possibly being TRBD1 (5 bases). Between the trimmed V and J ends, which lost 7 bases and 0 bases, there was a span of 19 bases. The CDR3 extends over 17 amino acids. Germline V lookup: CDR1 MNHEY, CDR2 SMNVEV (reference sequence). CDR3 sequence (DNA): TGTGCCAGCACCCCCCCCAGGGCGCGATATAGCAATCAGCCCCAGCATTTT. This encodes CASTPPRARYSNQPQHF.

About this clonotype: Since a much larger clone is just one base distant, this may be a read error. The chain is built from TRBV6-2 or TRBV6-3 and TRBJ2-5; 12 nucleotides line up with TRBD2. The germline V gene encodes CDR1 MNHEY and CDR2 SVGEGT. This CDR3 has 14 residues. The CDR3 bases are TGTGCCACCTGGACTAGCGGGGTTGGAGAGACCAAGTACTTC. Encoded protein: CATWTSGVGETKYF.

This clonotype was detected ten times or more. The V call is TRBV12-3 or TRBV12-4, the J call TRBJ2-5; D uncertain. The CDR3 is 14 amino acids. Trimming stripped 3 bases from V and 5 bases from J, with 13 bases between. This chain's CDR3 is CASSFPPAVETQYF. The CDR3 coding sequence is TGTGCCAGCAGTTTCCCCCCCGCCGTGGAGACCCAGTACTTC.

The chain employs TRBV12-3 or TRBV12-4 and TRBJ1-5; D is ambiguous. The V and J ends lost 4 bases and 3 bases respectively, with 13 bases between them. The CDR3 has 15 residues. The CDR3 nucleotides read TGTGCCAGCAGTTCAGGCAGGTCGCCCAATCAGCCCCAGCATTTT. Translation gives CASSSGRSPNQPQHF.

This clonotype was counted only a few times. This chain joins TRBV7-9 and TRBJ2-7; the D is unclear. This CDR3 comprises 15 residues. CDR1 and CDR2 from the germline V gene are SEHNR and FQNEAQ (reference sequence). V was clipped by 5 bases and J by 2 bases, with 16 bases between them. The CDR3 region is CASSHLGSQTYEQYF. The CDR3 DNA reads TGTGCCAGCAGCCACCTCGGGTCCCAAACCTACGAGCAGTACTTC. Supplemented by reference TRBV7-9 and TRBJ2-7, the full variable domain reads DTGVSQNPRHKITKRGQNVTFRCDPISEHNRLYWYRQTLGQGPEFLTYFQNEAQLEKSRLLSDRFSAERPKGSFSTLEIQRTEQGDSAMYLCASSHLGSQTYEQYFGPGTRLTVT.

V is TRBV11-2 and J is TRBJ1-1, with TRBD1 identical over 7 bases. Germline-derived CDR1 and CDR2 are SGHAT and FQNNGV. This CDR3 has 16 amino acids. Trimming at V came to 2 bases and at J to 8 bases, leaving 14 bases not matched to a gene. CDR3 nucleotides: TGTGCCAGCAGCTTAATCCCGCCTAGACAGGGAACGGAAGCTTTCTTT. Amino acids: CASSLIPPRQGTEAFF.

V gene TRBV5-1 combines with J gene TRBJ1-5; D might be TRBD1 (5 bases). Trimming stripped 2 bases from V and 0 bases from J, with 12 bases between. The CDR3 runs 16 residues. The germline gives CDR1 SGHRS, CDR2 YFSETQ. The CDR3 sequence: CASSFGLGDSNQPQHF. The DNA of the CDR3 is TGCGCCAGCAGCTTCGGTTTGGGGGATAGCAATCAGCCCCAGCATTTT.

The chain combines TRBV6-1 with TRBJ2-2; a possible D gene is TRBD2 (5 bases). From germline, CDR1 is MNHNS and CDR2 SASEGT. Trimming cost V 2 bases and J 6 bases, with 7 bases left between them. CDR3 length equals 13 residues. This CDR3 reads CASSEISAGELFF. Written as DNA, the CDR3 is TGTGCCAGCAGTGAAATTAGCGCCGGGGAGCTGTTTTTT.

This chain joins TRBV6-2 or TRBV6-3 and TRBJ1-2; TRBD1 aligns across 9 bases. CDR3 length equals 16 residues. Germline CDR1 MNHEY, CDR2 SVGEGT. V trimming: 5 bases; J trimming: 7 bases; junction bases outside the gene matches: 14. CDR3 residues: CASSPQIGTGLFGYTF. The CDR3 bases are TGTGCCAGCAGTCCCCAGATCGGGACAGGGCTGTTTGGCTACACCTTC.

Many counts were recorded for this clonotype. The chain links TRBV5-6 to TRBJ1-1; 7 bases match TRBD1. The V and J ends lost 2 bases and 0 bases, in that order; junction bases with no gene match: 7. The CDR3 runs 16 residues. Germline V gene lookup returns CDR1 SGHDT and CDR2 YYEEEE. The CDR3 region is CASSFYRGSVNTEAFF. Here the CDR3 DNA reads TGTGCCAGCAGCTTTTACAGGGGTTCGGTGAACACTGAAGCTTTCTTT.

V and J are TRBV18 and TRBJ1-2; 8 bases are a match to TRBD1. The CDR3 loop spans 15 amino acids. Germline V lookup: CDR1 KGHSH, CDR2 LQKENI. V was pared by 3 bases and J by 10 bases, with 13 bases of the junction left unmatched. The CDR3 sequence is CASSPSPGTGPSYTF. Here the CDR3 DNA reads TGTGCCAGCTCACCTTCCCCCGGGACAGGCCCTTCCTACACCTTC.

This clonotype occurred many times. The chain combines TRBV20-1 with TRBJ2-7, with TRBD1 matching 8 bases. The CDR3 sequence is 17 residues long. Trimming removed 6 bases from V and 2 bases from J; junction bases left unmatched: 18. Per the germline V gene, CDR1 is DFQATT and CDR2 is SNEGSKA (reference sequence). The CDR3 is CSAPQLDRVFPTYEQYF. Here the CDR3 DNA reads TGCAGTGCCCCCCAACTGGACAGGGTTTTCCCCACCTACGAGCAGTACTTC.

This clonotype was counted ten times or more. The chain recombines TRBV5-1 with TRBJ2-2, with a possible D match to TRBD2 (6 bases). Trimming stripped 3 bases from V and 6 bases from J, with 9 bases between. The CDR3 loop spans 13 amino acids. CDR1 SGHRS and CDR2 YFSETQ come from the germline V gene. CDR3 in DNA: TGCGCCAGCAGCTATGGGACTTCCGGGGAGCTGTTTTTT. It codes for CASSYGTSGELFF.

Ten or more counts support this clonotype. This rearrangement joins TRBV19 to TRBJ2-3; D ambiguous. The CDR3 loop spans 12 amino acids. The V end was cut by 8 bases, the J end by 7 bases, with 13 bases between. CDR1 and CDR2 from the germline V gene are LNHDA and SQIVND (reference sequence). CDR3 sequence (DNA): TGTGCCAGTCGTGTAAGGCGACATACGCAGTATTTT. It specifies CASRVRRHTQYF.

This clonotype was seen ten or more times. A read error is possible here, since a much larger clone lies one base away. The chain joins TRBV24-1 to TRBJ2-5; 8 nucleotides agree with TRBD1. The germline V gene encodes CDR1 KGHDR and CDR2 SFDVKD. This CDR3 has 16 residues. The CDR3 region has the DNA TGTGCCACCAGTGATCTTGGACAGGGATTGGAAGAGACCAAGTACTTC. It codes for CATSDLGQGLEETKYF.

In its sample, this clonotype was seen many times. The chain couples TRBV4-1 to TRBJ1-1; D is perhaps TRBD1 (6 bases). Trimming stripped 4 bases from V and 1 base from J, with 19 bases between. The CDR3 loop spans 17 amino acids. The germline V gene has CDR1 MGHRA and CDR2 YSYEKL. The CDR3 region is CASSLREGDRTNTEAFF. The CDR3, as DNA: TGCGCCAGCAGCCTCCGGGAAGGAGACAGGACGAACACTGAAGCTTTCTTT.

The table lists this clonotype with many counts. V gene TRBV6-1 combines with J gene TRBJ1-1, with 7 nucleotides matching TRBD1. Unmatched junction bases numbered 10, after V lost 6 bases and J lost 6 bases. The CDR3 sequence is 14 residues long. Germline V lookup: CDR1 MNHNS, CDR2 SASEGT. The CDR3 bases are TGTGCCAGCAGCAGAGACAGGGCTTTTTCTGAAGCTTTCTTT. Residues: CASSRDRAFSEAFF.